A selection of T cell receptor beta chains follows, all from one sample in a study of blood T cell repertoires in COVID-19. Repertoires were generated with immunoSEQ multiplex PCR, while TCRdb's copy carries only in-frame clones and drops some. The table shows around 330,000 clones, with 88% occurring only once. Sequencing was performed on peripheral blood. These receptors originate from a woman aged 25 to 45 with COVID-19, enrolled during active disease. CDR3s leave out the opening cysteine and the closing phenylalanine or tryptophan.

v_call	j_call	cdr3_aa
TRBV5-4	TRBJ2-2	ASRLGGSANTGELF
TRBV6-5	TRBJ1-6	ASSYGYGTGGTPLH
TRBV28	TRBJ1-5	ASSFGGFNQPQH
TRBV6-5	TRBJ1-1	ASSSSSTGMNTEAF
TRBV2	TRBJ2-1	ASSPRDRGRHNEQF
TRBV2	TRBJ2-4	ASRVSGGSFVVKNIQY
TRBV5-1	TRBJ1-4	ASRTGRLDRDIEKLF
TRBV5-6	TRBJ2-2	ASSLAGNGPSGELF
TRBV11-3	TRBJ1-1	ASSVISRGTEAF
TRBV29-1	TRBJ2-3	SGRTSGGDTQY
TRBV7-2	TRBJ2-5	ASSFRAETQY
TRBV3-1/TRBV3-2	TRBJ2-3	ASSPGLAGTSTDTQY
TRBV19	TRBJ1-5	ASSIIWTGSGNQPQH
TRBV5-1	TRBJ1-1	ASRKDRGTEAF
TRBV19	TRBJ1-1	ASREGLNTEAF
TRBV3-1/TRBV3-2	TRBJ1-2	ASSPRHLRGYGYT
TRBV5-5	TRBJ2-1	ASSLARLGRANEQF
TRBV27	TRBJ2-3	ASGTRGDFKSTDTQY
TRBV6-1	TRBJ2-1	ASSGPIAGVYNEQF
TRBV6-5	TRBJ1-1	ASRAREGANTEAF
TRBV2	TRBJ2-1	ASSMSLAGARSYNEQF
TRBV5-1	TRBJ1-2	ASSLAATGDGYT
TRBV6-2/TRBV6-3	TRBJ2-1	ASSYTAVSYNEQF
TRBV5-1	TRBJ1-4	ASSSRGKLF
TRBV6-2/TRBV6-3	TRBJ1-5	ASSYSGGSPYSNQPQH
TRBV2	TRBJ1-4	ASGVTGSANEKLF
TRBV3-1/TRBV3-2	TRBJ1-1	ASSQEGGNTEAF
TRBV13	TRBJ1-6	ASSYYSTGGISPLH
TRBV5-1	TRBJ2-5	ASSPRRGETQY
TRBV5-8	TRBJ1-1	ASILRGMNTEAF
TRBV21-1	TRBJ1-5	ASSFFKRRSNQPQH
TRBV7-8	TRBJ1-5	ASSLAGGNQPQH
TRBV27	TRBJ2-1	ASTDLGGGYNEQF
TRBV9	TRBJ2-3	ASSEQTHSTDTQY
TRBV2	TRBJ1-4	ASSANRGSINEKLF
TRBV7-9	TRBJ1-1	ASSLGVRSTEAF
TRBV5-5	TRBJ1-1	ATWGGGARAF
TRBV18	TRBJ2-5	ASSPQVLSGIQETQY
TRBV10-3	TRBJ2-5	ATTGDEETQY
TRBV27	TRBJ2-1	ASRKGLAGGNEQF
TRBV19	TRBJ2-5	ASSIPGGETQY
TRBV28	TRBJ2-5	ATTTGGKTQY
TRBV5-6	TRBJ2-1	ASSLVVAGDNEQF
TRBV30	TRBJ1-2	ALEYSSIAGEANYGYT
TRBV5-4	TRBJ2-6	ASEMRRSSGANVLT
TRBV7-3	TRBJ1-1	ASSQLGGTEAF
TRBV4-2	TRBJ2-3	ASSQDQVSGTQY
TRBV11-2	TRBJ2-7	ASSILAGGAEQY
TRBV10-3	TRBJ2-5	AISEVTGGQETQY
TRBV6-5	TRBJ2-3	ASSPTSSPDTQY
TRBV7-2	TRBJ2-4	ASSRSRDRVNIQY
TRBV7-2	TRBJ1-5	ASSFQGENQPQH
TRBV7-2	TRBJ1-5	ASSPKTGSQQPQH
TRBV7-9	TRBJ2-1	ASSFGDRAFNEQF